This TCR beta chain is drawn from a study of shared clonotypes between healthy human individuals. At the level of the study: Every donor yielded three CD4 naive, three CD4 memory, two CD8 naive and one CD8 memory plate.

Losses at the gene ends were 5 bases for V and 1 base for J; bases not matched to a gene: 9. Germline CDR1 reads MGHRA; CDR2 reads YSYEKL. This CDR3 region has 16 residues. Broader study findings: Only blood was sampled; tissue repertoires likely differ. Unshared clonotypes carried lower generation probabilities than those common to all four donors.

Data came from immunoSEQ multiplex PCR; TCRdb stores just in-frame clones and leaves some out. This table has some 1.5 million clones, about 96% appearing once. On this clone: Its target is unknown.

Sequencing was performed on naive CD4+ T cells sorted from blood. Regarding subset: CD45RA+ positively selected. The V and J genes are TRBV4-1 and TRBJ2-3, with 7 bases that match TRBD1. This clonotype originated in a man aged 30 to 39 in good health. CDR3: CASSGTHGTGTDTQYF. DNA for the CDR3: TGCGCCAGCAGCGGGACCCACGGGACAGGCACAGATACGCAGTATTTT.